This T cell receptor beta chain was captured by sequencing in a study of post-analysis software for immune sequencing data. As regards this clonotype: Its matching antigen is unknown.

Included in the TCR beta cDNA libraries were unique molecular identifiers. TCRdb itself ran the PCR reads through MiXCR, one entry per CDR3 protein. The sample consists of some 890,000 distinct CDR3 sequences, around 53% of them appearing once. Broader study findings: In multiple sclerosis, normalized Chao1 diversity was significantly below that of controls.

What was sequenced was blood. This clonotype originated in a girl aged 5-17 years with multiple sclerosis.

The CDR3 bases are TGTGCCAGCAGCTTAACGCCAGGGTTGGACGAGCAGTACTTC. It yields the protein CASSLTPGLDEQYF. J is TRBJ2-4 and V is TRBV7-3, with TRBD1 as a possible D gene (5 bases). The J call may be wrong; the DNA end is better matched by TRBJ2-7. Per the germline V gene, CDR1 is SGHTA and CDR2 is FQGTGA. The CDR3 sequence is 14 residues long.